Listed here are 9 T cell receptor beta chains from one sample, sequenced in a study of T cells in Graves' hyperthyroidism and ophthalmopathy. What was amplified from RNA transcripts were TCR beta CDR3 regions. First-round RT-PCR targeting the TCR CDR3 was performed with the HTBI primer set. TCRdb re-called the multiplex PCR reads with MiXCR, one entry per CDR3 protein. The sample holds about 250,000 distinct CDR3 sequences, about 20% seen once. Material for sequencing was blood. These receptors were collected from a man between 25 and 39 years old with Graves' ophthalmopathy.

This clonotype occurred a few times. The chain joins TRBV7-8 to TRBJ2-7, with 14 bases that match TRBD2. Germline CDR1 reads SGHVS; CDR2 reads FQNEAQ. The CDR3 is 19 residues long. The trim removed 5 bases at V and 2 bases at J, leaving 14 bases unmatched. CDR3 amino acids: CASSLETSGRAWETYEQYF. CDR3 coding DNA: TGTGCCAGCAGCCTCGAGACTAGCGGGAGGGCTTGGGAGACCTACGAGCAGTACTTC.

In this sample, this clonotype turned up once. The chain combines TRBV10-3 with TRBJ2-7; TRBD2 matches at 14 bases. CDR3 size: 17 residues. After removal of 2 bases from V and 6 bases from J, the junction contained 9 bases not matched to a gene. Germline V CDR1 and CDR2: ENHRY, SYGVKD. The chain's CDR3 is CAISEPPGLAGVIEQYF. The CDR3 DNA reads TGTGCCATCAGTGAGCCTCCGGGACTAGCGGGAGTAATCGAGCAGTACTTC.

Many counts were recorded for this clonotype. The DNA of the CDR3 is TGCAGTGCTAAGGGCAGGGTAAGCAATCAGCCCCAGCATTTT. Protein sequence: CSAKGRVSNQPQHF. The chain links TRBV20-1 to TRBJ1-5, with D perhaps matching TRBD1 (5 bases). The CDR3 spans 14 residues. Trimming shortened V by 4 bases and J by 1 base, and 11 bases separated the two germline ends. Germline CDR1 is DFQATT and CDR2 is SNEGSKA (reference sequence).

This sequence joins TRBV18 and TRBJ2-7; TRBD1 matches at 8 bases. CDR3 size: 14 residues. Trimming at V came to 4 bases and at J to 3 bases, leaving 5 bases not matched to a gene. Germline CDR1 KGHSH, CDR2 LQKENI. For the CDR3, the DNA is TGTGCCAGCTCACTTCGGACAGGGAACTACGAGCAGTACTTC. Translation: CASSLRTGNYEQYF.

This clonotype was seen more than once but under ten times. The CDR3 nucleotides are TGTGCCAGCAGTTACGTCGGGGGGGAGCAGTACTTC. This translates into CASSYVGGEQYF. The genes are TRBV6-5 and TRBJ2-7, with 7 bases identical to TRBD2. Trimming cost V 2 bases and J 7 bases; bases outside gene matches: 2. This CDR3 spans 12 amino acids. Looked up from germline, CDR1 is MNHEY and CDR2 is SVGAGI.

This sequence joins TRBV2 and TRBJ1-1; D might be TRBD1 (5 bases). The CDR3 has 12 amino acids. With 9 bases removed from V and 4 bases from J, the gap between germline ends came to 12 bases. Per the germline V gene, CDR1 is SNHLY and CDR2 is FYNNEI. The CDR3 DNA follows: TGTGCCAGTGTACAGGTCGGCACTGAAGCTTTCTTT. This translates into CASVQVGTEAFF. The entire variable domain, with the rest obtained from reference TRBV2 and TRBJ1-1, is as follows: EPEVTQTPSHQVTQMGQEVILRCVPISNHLYFYWYRQILGQKVEFLVSFYNNEISEKSEIFDDQFSVERPDGSNFTLKIRSTKLEDSAMYFCASVQVGTEAFFGQGTRLTVV.

The chain uses TRBV20-1 and TRBJ2-7; 7 bases are shared with TRBD1. Germline V gene lookup returns CDR1 DFQATT and CDR2 SNEGSKA (reference sequence). V lost 6 bases to trimming and J lost 4 bases; unmatched junction nucleotides: 9. The CDR3 has 13 residues. The CDR3 loop reads CSARRTGGYEQYF. In DNA form, the CDR3 reads TGCAGTGCGAGAAGGACAGGAGGATACGAGCAGTACTTC.

The chain uses TRBV7-9 and TRBJ2-3, with 10 bases fitting TRBD2. The CDR3 sequence is 18 residues long. Germline trimming cut 1 base from V and 3 bases from J; bases unmatched to any gene: 10. Germline CDR1 reads SEHNR; CDR2 reads FQNEAQ (reference sequence). The CDR3 reads CASSLGLAGVSGTDTQYF. As DNA, the CDR3 is TGTGCCAGCAGCTTAGGGCTAGCGGGAGTTTCCGGGACAGATACGCAGTATTTT.

This clonotype was seen repeatedly, ten times or more. The chain uses TRBV11-2 and TRBJ1-1; maybe TRBD1 (6 bases). Per the germline V gene, CDR1 is SGHAT and CDR2 is FQNNGV. Between the trimmed V and J ends, which lost 1 base and 3 bases, there was a span of 12 bases. This CDR3 has 15 amino acids. The CDR3 region is CASSLVKGVDTEAFF. In nucleotides, the CDR3 is TGTGCCAGCAGCTTAGTGAAGGGGGTTGACACTGAAGCTTTCTTT.